This T cell receptor (beta chain) was recovered during a study of radiation and T cells in renal cell carcinoma. Study outcomes and limitations: Top tumor clonotypes rose in blood 2 weeks post-radiation, then contracted. No pretreatment tumor biopsies were available for baseline clonotypes.

Germline V gives CDR1 SGDLS, CDR2 YYNGEE. This CDR3 region has 12 residues. V gave up 4 bases and J gave up 7 bases, with 9 bases separating them. This clone occurred once. The antigen remains unidentified. Method: immunoSEQ multiplex PCR; TCRdb's copy keeps in-frame clones and lacks some. This sample has 100,000 to 150,000 clones, with roughly four fifths found just once. Specified time point: baseline pretreatment blood. Treatment indicated: 15 Gy SBRT to primary tumor, nephrectomy 4 weeks later. Serial blood draws occurred at baseline and 2 and 4 weeks post-SBRT. This sequence originates from a woman in her sixties or seventies with renal cell carcinoma. The source was blood, collected from a patient whose treatment included radiotherapy and nephrectomy. The chain combines TRBV9 with TRBJ1-5; D remains unclear. The CDR3 reads CASSLSDQPQHF. CDR3 in DNA: TGTGCCAGCAGCCTATCGGACCAGCCCCAGCATTTT.